The next 29 T cell receptor beta chains were all read from a single sample in a study of blood T cell repertoires in COVID-19. Profiled with immunoSEQ multiplex PCR; TCRdb holds only in-frame clones, not every one. The sample records about 440,000 clones, around 88% being singletons. The sample consisted of peripheral blood. The receptors derive from a woman between 50 and 59 years old with COVID-19, enrolled during active disease.

V is TRBV5-6 and J is TRBJ1-1; 9 nucleotides align to TRBD1. Germline V lookup: CDR1 SGHDT, CDR2 YYEEEE. V was clipped by 6 bases and J by 4 bases; unmatched bases: 10. The CDR3 totals 15 residues. CDR3 coding DNA: TGTGCCAGCACCGCTAGGGACAGGGTAGTCACTGAAGCTTTCTTT. As protein: CASTARDRVVTEAFF.

The chain recombines TRBV4-2 with TRBJ2-7; 8 positions match TRBD1. J was trimmed by 2 bases and V by 4 bases; bases with no gene match: 7. This CDR3 comprises 15 residues. Germline CDR1 is LGHNA and CDR2 is YNFKEQ. The CDR3 DNA reads TGTGCCAGCAGCCTCACAGGACAGGGCGCCTACGAGCAGTACTTC. It specifies CASSLTGQGAYEQYF.

This chain joins TRBV30 and TRBJ1-3, with 10 bases identical to TRBD1. The V segment lost 5 bases and the J segment 8 bases; nucleotides outside the gene matches: 0. The germline V gene encodes CDR1 GTSNPN and CDR2 SVGIG (reference sequence). CDR3 length: 11 amino acids. Here the CDR3 DNA reads TGTGCCTGGGGGACAGGGGACACCATATATTTT. This sequence encodes CAWGTGDTIYF.

This CDR3 reads CASSFFGPSVYGYTF. CDR3 sequence (DNA): TGTGCCAGCAGTTTTTTCGGTCCGAGTGTCTATGGCTACACCTTC. V and J are TRBV28 and TRBJ1-2; D is ambiguous. V was shortened by 3 bases and J by 4 bases, with 15 bases between the two germline ends. This CDR3 has 15 residues. Germline CDR1 reads MDHEN; CDR2 reads SYDVKM.

CDR3 residues: CASSYTGANTEAFF. CDR3 DNA sequence: TGTGCCAGCAGTTACACGGGAGCGAACACTGAAGCTTTCTTT. The chain joins TRBV6-2 or TRBV6-3 to TRBJ1-1; D unresolved. The V gene lost 2 bases and the J gene lost 1 base, with 8 bases spanning the gap. CDR1 is MNHEY, CDR2 SVGEGT, per germline. This CDR3 comprises 14 residues.

This clone was counted only a few times. J is TRBJ2-7 and V is TRBV5-1; 8 bases agree with TRBD2. The CDR3 is 13 residues long. The germline CDR1 and CDR2 sequences are SGHRS and YFSETQ. Losses at the gene ends were 4 bases for V and 2 bases for J; bases not matched to a gene: 2. The DNA for the CDR3 is TGCGCCAGCAGCGAGGGACTAGCCTACGAGCAGTACTTC. Amino acids: CASSEGLAYEQYF.

V is TRBV2 and J is TRBJ1-5; TRBD1 aligns across 11 bases. The germline V gene encodes CDR1 SNHLY and CDR2 FYNNEI. V lost 6 bases, J lost 5 bases, and 0 bases stayed unmatched. CDR3 length: 13 amino acids. Here the CDR3 reads CASRGQGDQPQHF. The DNA of the CDR3 is TGTGCCAGCAGGGGACAGGGGGATCAGCCCCAGCATTTT.

The chain recombines TRBV19 with TRBJ2-7; a possible D gene is TRBD2 (6 bases). Trimming took off 0 bases at V and 3 bases at J, with 9 bases between the two ends. CDR1 LNHDA and CDR2 SQIVND come from the germline V gene (reference sequence). The CDR3 length is 14 residues. In nucleotides, the CDR3 is TGTGCCAGTAGTATAGAAGGGACTGACTACGAGCAGTACTTC. Protein sequence: CASSIEGTDYEQYF.

The CDR3 bases are TGTGCCAGCACGGCACGGGATGAAGCTTTCTTT. It translates to CASTARDEAFF. The chain is built from TRBV6-5 and TRBJ1-1, with D uncertain. Trimming removed 7 bases at V and 7 bases at J, with 10 bases between. This CDR3 contains 11 residues. Germline V gene data show CDR1 as MNHEY and CDR2 as SVGAGI.

V is TRBV7-2 and J is TRBJ2-5, with 10 positions matching TRBD1. There are 13 residues in the CDR3. Germline V gives CDR1 SGHTA, CDR2 FQGNSA. Germline trimming cut 7 bases from V and 4 bases from J; bases unmatched to any gene: 3. Here the CDR3 DNA reads TGTGCCAGCACCTGGACAGGGGGAGAGACCCAGTACTTC. Encoded protein: CASTWTGGETQYF.

This chain links TRBV19 with TRBJ2-3; 7 bases are a match to TRBD2. Trimming removed 3 bases from V and 5 bases from J; junction bases left unmatched: 8. Germline V gene sequence: CDR1 LNHDA, CDR2 SQIVND (reference sequence). This CDR3 comprises 15 residues. The DNA of the CDR3 is TGTGCCAGTAGTATCGTAGCGGGTACGCAAGATACGCAGTATTTT. Residues: CASSIVAGTQDTQYF.

As for this clone: One end of the junction varies from germline; a read error may be responsible. The V and J genes are TRBV5-1 and TRBJ2-3, with D perhaps assigned TRBD1 or TRBD2 (7 bases each). Germline lookup yields CDR1 SGHRS and CDR2 YFSETQ. CDR3 length equals 14 residues. The CDR3 sequence: CARRGGASTDTQYF. For the CDR3, the DNA is TGCGCCCGCAGGGGGGGGGCGAGCACAGATACGCAGTATTTT.

The chain uses TRBV19 and TRBJ2-5; 10 bases align to TRBD1. Losses at the gene ends were 8 bases for V and 5 bases for J; bases not matched to a gene: 8. Germline CDR1 reads LNHDA; CDR2 reads SQIVND (reference sequence). The CDR3 is 14 residues long. The CDR3 reads CASASTGGGETQYF. Written as DNA, the CDR3 is TGTGCCAGTGCCTCGACAGGGGGCGGGGAGACCCAGTACTTC.

J is TRBJ1-1 and V is TRBV27; 7 nucleotides align to TRBD1. The CDR3 consists of 13 residues. The germline V gene has CDR1 MNHEY and CDR2 SMNVEV (reference sequence). The trim removed 4 bases at V and 11 bases at J, leaving 10 bases unmatched. This CDR3 reads CASSSHRGPWAFF. DNA for the CDR3: TGTGCCAGCAGTTCACACAGGGGACCGTGGGCTTTCTTT.

This clone was picked up one time. The chain carries TRBV27 and TRBJ1-1; TRBD1 is a possible D gene (5 bases). CDR3 size: 14 residues. CDR1 MNHEY and CDR2 SMNVEV come from the germline V gene (reference sequence). The V gene lost 8 bases and the J gene lost 4 bases, with 17 bases spanning the gap. DNA for the CDR3: TGTGCCAGCGGTGGGTCTGGGGGGAGCACTGAAGCTTTCTTT. Translation gives CASGGSGGSTEAFF.

The chain uses TRBV18 and TRBJ2-1, with TRBD2 identical over 10 bases. The CDR3 length is 16 residues. V dropped 3 bases and J dropped 6; count of bases not matched to a gene: 8. CDR1 and CDR2 (germline): KGHSH, LQKENI. CDR3: CASSPTLAGEVNEQFF. As DNA, the CDR3 is TGTGCCAGCTCACCTACCCTAGCGGGGGAGGTCAATGAGCAGTTCTTC.

The chain joins TRBV19 to TRBJ2-7, with 11 bases aligning to TRBD2. Germline CDR1 LNHDA, CDR2 SQIVND (reference sequence). The CDR3 has 17 amino acids. The trim removed 7 bases at V and 3 bases at J, leaving 14 bases unmatched. The CDR3 loop is CASIDLASGGFHYEQYF. Here the CDR3 DNA reads TGTGCCAGTATTGATCTGGCTAGCGGGGGGTTCCACTACGAGCAGTACTTC.

This chain connects TRBV7-7 to TRBJ1-2; D gene ambiguous. V was trimmed by 1 base and J by 4 bases, leaving 10 bases between them. Germline V lookup: CDR1 SSHAT, CDR2 FNYEAQ (reference sequence). The CDR3 totals 14 residues. The CDR3 bases are TGTGCCAGCAGCTTAGACGGTATTGGCTATGGCTACACCTTC. Protein: CASSLDGIGYGYTF.

The chain joins TRBV5-4 to TRBJ2-7; TRBD2 matches at 10 bases. The trim removed 2 bases at V and 0 bases at J, leaving 5 bases unmatched. The CDR3 is made up of 16 amino acids. Germline CDR1 reads SGHNT; CDR2 reads YYREEE (reference sequence). In nucleotides, the CDR3 is TGTGCCAGCAGCTTAGGACTAGCGGAGAGCTCCTACGAGCAGTACTTC. It encodes CASSLGLAESSYEQYF.

The genes are TRBV3-1 (or the pseudogene TRBV3-2) and TRBJ2-1; the D is unclear. V lost 0 bases, J lost 6 bases, and 12 bases lay in between. Germline V gene lookup returns CDR1 LGHDT and CDR2 YNNKEL (reference sequence). The CDR3 has 15 residues. CDR3 amino acids: CASSQDWAVLNEQFF. As DNA, the CDR3 is TGTGCCAGCAGCCAAGATTGGGCAGTCCTCAATGAGCAGTTCTTC.

This clone has more than one count but fewer than ten. The chain couples TRBV27 to TRBJ1-2; perhaps TRBD1 as D (5 bases). The CDR3 has 15 amino acids. Germline assignment: CDR1 MNHEY and CDR2 SMNVEV (reference sequence). V was shortened by 6 bases and J by 4 bases, with 18 bases between the two germline ends. CDR3 region: CASSQEAQGGYGYTF. The DNA of the CDR3 is TGTGCCAGCAGCCAAGAGGCCCAGGGAGGCTATGGCTACACCTTC.

This chain uses TRBV2 with TRBJ1-2; D is uncertain. V was trimmed by 7 bases and J by 8 bases, leaving 11 bases between them. The CDR3 sequence is 11 residues long. Looked up from germline, CDR1 is SNHLY and CDR2 is FYNNEI. The CDR3 bases are TGTGCCAGCAACGGAGGTAGGGGCTACACCTTC. This translates into CASNGGRGYTF.

The chain recombines TRBV4-2 with TRBJ1-1; D is possibly TRBD1 (5 bases). The V end was cut by 4 bases, the J end by 4 bases, with 13 bases between. The CDR3 sequence is 14 residues long. The germline CDR1 and CDR2 sequences are LGHNA and YNFKEQ. CDR3 nucleotide sequence: TGTGCCAGCAGCCCGATCGCGGGGGGCACTGAAGCTTTCTTT. This gives the protein CASSPIAGGTEAFF.

V gene TRBV7-8 combines with J gene TRBJ1-2; no firm D call. Trimming left V 0 bases short and J 5 bases short, with 10 bases between. The germline CDR1 and CDR2 sequences are SGHVS and FQNEAQ. This CDR3 spans 14 amino acids. DNA of the CDR3: TGTGCCAGCAGCTTAGCGGGCCGCGGGTATGGCTACACCTTC. Protein sequence: CASSLAGRGYGYTF.

This chain uses TRBV24-1 with TRBJ1-2; no definite D call. V was shortened by 3 bases and J by 6 bases, with 19 bases between the two germline ends. This CDR3 has 16 residues. Germline loops: CDR1 KGHDR, CDR2 SFDVKD. Here the CDR3 reads CATSDGPIEDHDGYTF. The CDR3 DNA sequence: TGTGCCACCAGTGATGGCCCAATTGAAGATCACGATGGCTACACCTTC.

The V call is TRBV6-5, the J call TRBJ1-6; D call uncertain. V was cut by 5 bases and J by 8 bases, with 7 bases left in between. There are 12 residues in the CDR3. CDR1 and CDR2 from the germline V gene are MNHEY and SVGAGI. CDR3 protein: CASSPTHSPLHF. As DNA, the CDR3 is TGTGCCAGCAGTCCCACTCATTCACCCCTCCACTTT.

Concerning this clone: The sample holds other DNA sequences that translate to the same CDR3. The chain couples TRBV5-1 to TRBJ1-2; TRBD1 is a possible D gene (6 bases). CDR3 length: 14 residues. Germline V gene data show CDR1 as SGHRS and CDR2 as YFSETQ. Trimming took 4 bases from V and 5 from J, leaving 15 bases between them. The CDR3 sequence is CASSPGGGEYGYTF. CDR3 nucleotides: TGCGCCAGCAGCCCCGGTGGGGGCGAGTATGGCTACACCTTC.

The gene calls are TRBV6-5 and TRBJ2-1; the D is unclear. The V and J ends lost 6 bases and 12 bases respectively, with 15 bases between them. Germline V CDR1 and CDR2: MNHEY, SVGAGI. The CDR3 is made up of 12 amino acids. CDR3 in amino acids: CASSLVATWQFF. The CDR3 region has the DNA TGTGCCAGCAGCCTGGTGGCCACGTGGCAGTTCTTC.

This clone was seen a few times. This chain links TRBV5-1 with TRBJ1-5; TRBD1 is a possible D gene (5 bases). The CDR3 loop spans 15 amino acids. The ends were cut back, 4 bases at V and 7 bases at J, with 18 bases in the middle. Per germline, CDR1 SGHRS and CDR2 YFSETQ. CDR3 amino acids: CASSPGGGTRQPQHF. CDR3 coding DNA: TGCGCCAGCAGCCCGGGAGGTGGGACGAGGCAGCCCCAGCATTTT. Combining the CDR3 with reference TRBV5-1 and TRBJ1-5 gives the whole variable domain KAGVTQTPRYLIKTRGQQVTLSCSPISGHRSVSWYQQTPGQGLQFLFEYFSETQRNKGNFPGRFSGRQFSNSRSEMNVSTLELGDSALYLCASSPGGGTRQPQHFGDGTRLSIL.